The rows below give T cell receptor beta chains drawn from one sample of a study of cytomegalovirus exposure and HLA in healthy donors. The table came from immunoSEQ multiplex PCR; TCRdb's copy has only in-frame clones and leaves some out. The sample records approximately 160,000 clones, 68% being singletons. Input material: PBMCs. All receptors come from a man in his fifties or sixties in good health and CMV-seronegative. The conserved cysteine and the conserved F or W are not part of the CDR3 here. The order of the fields is CDR3 protein, V gene, D gene, J gene. A D gene is named only where the DNA matches it firmly.

AISESQGGGYGYT TRBV10-3 TRBD1 TRBJ1-2
ASSPIEGEKLF TRBV18 - TRBJ1-4
ASSLDSYEQY TRBV11-2 - TRBJ2-7
ASSSRPSGFTATEAF TRBV7-2 - TRBJ1-1
ASSLVPPRETQY TRBV5-5 - TRBJ2-5
ASSSRRASGGETRY TRBV5-1 TRBD2 TRBJ2-5
ASIRGQGSNQPQH TRBV6-1 TRBD1 TRBJ1-5
ASSEDRAQY TRBV6-1 - TRBJ2-5
ASSLGRPGHLNTEAF TRBV27 - TRBJ1-1
SVELTGNFMIRQLF TRBV29-1 TRBD1 TRBJ1-4
AISESDGRNIQY TRBV10-3 - TRBJ2-4
ASSSFTSGRSYEQY TRBV7-9 TRBD2 TRBJ2-7
ASSVELTNEKLF TRBV11-2 - TRBJ1-4
ASSLPSGYQETQY TRBV5-1 - TRBJ2-5
ASSGGRGSYNSPLH TRBV7-9 - TRBJ1-6
ASTPGQGNSPLH TRBV7-9 TRBD1 TRBJ1-6
ASSQVPGTAIYEQY TRBV4-1 TRBD1 TRBJ2-7
ASSLDREGGYT TRBV6-5 TRBD1 TRBJ1-2
ASSLRGDYGYT TRBV7-6 - TRBJ1-2
ASSISTASNLYNEQF TRBV19 - TRBJ2-1
ASSSPDGKKEKLF TRBV6-5 - TRBJ1-4
ASSLGWDKGGYT TRBV7-2 - TRBJ1-2
ASSLSTAYNSPLH TRBV13 - TRBJ1-6
ASSEARDEV TRBV2 - TRBJ1-4
ASSSRDYEQY TRBV7-9 - TRBJ2-7
ASSLAARGTDTQY TRBV5-1 - TRBJ2-3
ASSLAGAGQETQY TRBV7-9 - TRBJ2-5
ASSSQGSYNEQF TRBV5-1 TRBD1 TRBJ2-1
ASREGETYNEQF TRBV5-1 - TRBJ2-1
ASSVSSSLANTGELF TRBV9 - TRBJ2-2
ASHRETYNEQF TRBV5-1 - TRBJ2-1
AISDPGQGGTEAF TRBV10-3 TRBD1 TRBJ1-1
ASSLGRGSAGGRAQY TRBV7-2 TRBD2 TRBJ2-5
ASSLTSEYGYT TRBV7-2 - TRBJ1-2
ASSLPLWGGGSPLH TRBV28 - TRBJ1-6
ASSPTGGSYNSPLH TRBV9 TRBD1 TRBJ1-6
ASSRQGAGEKLF TRBV6-5 TRBD1 TRBJ1-4
ASSPETDAGELF TRBV5-4 - TRBJ2-2
ASKIGTQDNSPLH TRBV5-1 - TRBJ1-6
ASSLGARIEQF TRBV11-2 - TRBJ2-1
ASSQDRQSRYNEQF TRBV14 - TRBJ2-1
ASSLRRIQGSSYNEQF TRBV5-1 - TRBJ2-1
ASSLLGDSHNYGYT TRBV27 TRBD1 TRBJ1-2
ASSLDFPDTQY TRBV11-3 - TRBJ2-3
ASSEARGSRTGELF TRBV6-1 TRBD2 TRBJ2-2
ASSPRQGATYNEQF TRBV7-3 TRBD1 TRBJ2-1
ASSRPGQGAHKYEQY TRBV5-6 TRBD1 TRBJ2-7
ASRLGGGTEAF TRBV2 - TRBJ1-1